The 5 T cell receptor beta chains in this list originate from one sample, sequenced in a study of tumor and adjacent non-tumor tissue in lung cancer. RNA was extracted from bulk tissue without any cell sorting. Three rounds of nested PCR, following a modified ARM-PCR protocol, produced the TCRbeta library. From the multiplex PCR reads, TCRdb called clonotypes with MiXCR, one entry per CDR3 protein. The table includes under 100,000 distinct CDR3 sequences, around 70% detected once. The sample was lung tumor tissue. The receptors stem from a woman in her 70s with non-small cell lung cancer.

About this clonotype itself: A much larger clone lies a single base off, so this may be a read error. This chain uses TRBV7-8 with TRBJ1-4; D is perhaps TRBD1 (5 bases). The germline CDR1 and CDR2 sequences are SGHVS and FQNEAQ. The CDR3 consists of 16 residues. CDR3 in amino acids: CASSLQGGWTNGKLFF. CDR3 sequence (DNA): TGTGCCAGCAGCTTACAGGGAGGATGGACTAATGGAAAACTGTTTTTT.

With respect to this clonotype: The CDR3 carries no conserved terminal phenylalanine or tryptophan, so it likely arises from a read error. The chain uses TRBV5-4 and TRBJ2-7; TRBD2 agrees at 10 bases. V dropped 3 bases and J dropped 5; count of bases not matched to a gene: 5. The CDR3 covers 14 residues. From germline, CDR1 is SGHNT and CDR2 YYREEE (reference sequence). Written as DNA, the CDR3 is TGTGCCAGCAGCTCGGCCCTAGCGGGGGACGAGCAGTACTAC. Translation: CASSSALAGDEQYY.

This clonotype was counted between two and nine times. The CDR3 loop reads CASCLGTVGTEAFF. DNA of the CDR3: TGTGCCAGCTGCCTTGGGACGGTAGGGACTGAAGCTTTCTTT. The chain employs TRBV12-3 or TRBV12-4 and TRBJ1-1; TRBD1 might be the D (5 bases). Trimming shortened V by 8 bases and J by 5 bases, and 18 bases separated the two germline ends. The CDR3 runs to 14 residues.

The rearrangement joins TRBV6-2 or TRBV6-3 to TRBJ2-1; 10 positions match TRBD2. The germline CDR1 and CDR2 sequences are MNHEY and SVGEGT. The CDR3 is made up of 16 amino acids. The CDR3 reads CVISPHGAGGFNEQFF. Here the CDR3 DNA reads TGTGTCATCAGTCCACACGGAGCGGGGGGGTTCAATGAGCAGTTCTTC.

On this clonotype itself: This may stem from a read error, because a much larger clone lies one nucleotide away. The genes are TRBV7-3 and TRBJ2-2; D perhaps matches TRBD2 (5 bases). The CDR3 sequence is 14 residues long. Germline lookup yields CDR1 SGHTA and CDR2 FQGTGA. V was pared by 7 bases and J by 6 bases, with 15 bases between. CDR3 bases: TGTGCCAGCACCACCCTTCCCGGGGCCGGGGAGCTGTTTTTT. Amino acid sequence: CASTTLPGAGELFF.